Listed below are T cell receptor beta chains from one sample, sequenced in a study of vaccination and CD4 T cells after COVID-19. TCRdb recomputed calls from the PCR reads with MiXCR, one row per CDR3 protein. The sample holds 20,000 to 30,000 distinct CDR3 sequences; 50% to 75% are singletons and the top ten take about 5%. No antigen has been assigned to these receptors. Input material: CD4+ T cells from blood, cultured in vitro. The receptors shown here come from a human donor who had recovered from COVID-19. Both conserved end residues are part of each CDR3. Each record gives: clone size, J gene, V gene, D gene, CDR3 protein, CDR3 DNA. D genes are given only for firm matches. Only some rows state a clone size, as once, few, many or a class for expanded clones.

few	TRBJ1-2	TRBV20-1	NA	CSARATGRVGYTF	TGCAGTGCTAGAGCAACCGGTCGCGTTGGCTACACCTTC
NA	TRBJ2-7	TRBV27	TRBD1	CASRLRQGMSYEQYF	TGTGCCAGCCGCCTCCGACAGGGTATGTCCTACGAGCAGTACTTC
NA	TRBJ2-5	TRBV25-1	TRBD1	CASSEQTGIRSQETQYF	TGTGCCAGCAGTGAGCAGACAGGGATTCGGAGCCAAGAGACCCAGTACTTC
NA	TRBJ2-5	TRBV4-1	NA	CASSQDGTQMETQYF	TGCGCCAGCAGCCAAGATGGCACCCAGATGGAGACCCAGTACTTC
NA	TRBJ2-7	TRBV11-3	TRBD2	CASSRSGSSTYEQYF	TGTGCCAGCAGCCGTAGCGGGAGTAGTACCTACGAGCAGTACTTC
once	TRBJ2-3	TRBV28	NA	CASSNSPVDTQYF	TGTGCCAGCAGTAATTCACCGGTAGATACGCAGTATTTT
once	TRBJ2-7	TRBV6-5	NA	CASSSLSSPPYEQYF	TGTGCCAGCAGTTCCTTAAGTAGCCCCCCCTACGAGCAGTACTTC
few	TRBJ1-5	TRBV2	TRBD1	CASSSGTGAFEPQHF	TGTGCCAGCAGTTCCGGGACAGGAGCTTTTGAGCCCCAGCATTTT
NA	TRBJ1-2	TRBV6-1	NA	CASSTLGLRGYTF	TGTGCCAGCAGTACGTTAGGGTTACGCGGCTACACCTTC
NA	TRBJ2-5	TRBV24-1	TRBD1	CATSDLSRGRETQYF	TGTGCCACCAGTGATTTGTCCAGGGGGCGAGAGACCCAGTACTTC
NA	TRBJ2-3	TRBV6-5	NA	CASRYNGASTDTQYF	TGTGCCAGCAGGTACAACGGAGCTAGCACAGATACGCAGTATTTT
NA	TRBJ1-1	TRBV24-1	TRBD1	CATSDTDRGHTEAFF	TGTGCCACCAGTGACACGGACAGGGGCCACACTGAAGCTTTCTTT
NA	TRBJ2-7	TRBV19	NA	CASSIDAGVTYEQYF	TGTGCCAGTAGTATAGATGCAGGGGTTACATACGAGCAGTACTTC
NA	TRBJ1-6	TRBV2	NA	CASRLEGQAVGALHF	TGTGCCAGCAGACTGGAGGGCCAGGCCGTTGGGGCCCTCCACTTT
NA	TRBJ2-7	TRBV7-6	TRBD1	CASSLGTAYEQYF	TGTGCCAGCAGCCTAGGGACAGCCTACGAGCAGTACTTC
NA	TRBJ2-7	TRBV7-8	NA	CASSHRGGGHTYEQYF	TGTGCCAGCAGCCACCGTGGAGGCGGGCATACCTACGAGCAGTACTTC
NA	TRBJ1-1	TRBV3-1	NA	CASSQLGAGHEAFF	TGTGCCAGCAGCCAACTCGGGGCAGGGCATGAAGCTTTCTTT
NA	TRBJ1-5	TRBV7-2	TRBD1	CASSSQGGGSQPQHF	TGTGCCAGCAGCTCCCAGGGGGGGGGATCTCAGCCCCAGCATTTT
NA	TRBJ2-5	TRBV9	TRBD2	CASSLSASGSETQYF	TGTGCCAGCAGCCTAAGTGCTAGCGGGAGTGAGACCCAGTACTTC
NA	TRBJ2-5	TRBV29-1	NA	CSVSYQGKETQYF	TGCAGCGTGTCCTACCAGGGGAAAGAGACCCAGTACTTC
NA	TRBJ2-7	TRBV20-1	NA	CSARRDGREQYF	TGCAGTGCTAGACGGGACGGCAGAGAGCAGTACTTC
NA	TRBJ2-4	TRBV20-1	TRBD2	CSAAGESKNIQYF	TGCAGTGCCGCGGGAGAATCCAAAAACATTCAGTACTTC
few	TRBJ1-3	TRBV7-2	TRBD1	CASSTRQGTLNTIYF	TGTGCCAGCAGCACTAGACAGGGGACTTTAAACACCATATATTTT
NA	TRBJ2-7	TRBV7-9	NA	CASSPGGRYEQYF	TGTGCCAGCAGCCCCGGGGGGCGATACGAGCAGTACTTC
NA	TRBJ2-1	TRBV9	NA	CASSGVGFNEQFF	TGTGCCAGCAGCGGAGTGGGGTTCAATGAGCAGTTCTTC
NA	TRBJ2-3	TRBV12-3/TRBV12-4	NA	CASSLEVGTDTQYF	TGTGCCAGCAGTTTAGAGGTGGGAACAGATACGCAGTATTTT
NA	TRBJ2-5	TRBV6-5	NA	CASSYSRSTETQYF	TGTGCCAGCAGTTACTCGCGATCGACGGAGACCCAGTACTTC
once	TRBJ1-1	TRBV11-3	NA	CASSLEGAEAFF	TGTGCCAGCAGCTTAGAGGGGGCTGAAGCTTTCTTT
NA	TRBJ2-5	TRBV7-2	NA	CASSGPWGETQYF	TGTGCCAGCAGCGGGCCCTGGGGGGAGACCCAGTACTTC
NA	TRBJ2-7	TRBV7-2	NA	CASSLDPGGSYEQYF	TGTGCCAGCAGCTTAGACCCAGGGGGGAGCTACGAGCAGTACTTC
NA	TRBJ2-2	TRBV7-2	TRBD2	CASRRSKTSVPDTGELFF	TGTGCCAGCAGGCGTTCAAAGACTAGCGTTCCAGACACCGGGGAGCTGTTTTTT
few	TRBJ2-3	TRBV27	TRBD2	CASSLGLAGYTQYF	TGTGCCAGCAGCTTGGGACTAGCGGGGTACACGCAGTATTTT
NA	TRBJ1-5	TRBV6-2/TRBV6-3	NA	CASRPTGNQPQHF	TGTGCCAGCAGGCCGACAGGCAATCAGCCCCAGCATTTT
NA	TRBJ1-5	TRBV9	TRBD1	CASSVGTGGQPQHF	TGTGCCAGCAGCGTTGGGACAGGGGGTCAGCCCCAGCATTTT
NA	TRBJ1-1	TRBV2	NA	CASSDWLLGAEAFF	TGTGCCAGCAGTGATTGGCTTCTGGGGGCTGAAGCTTTCTTT
NA	TRBJ2-7	TRBV18	NA	CASSQRRVSSSYEQYF	TGTGCCAGCTCACAACGGAGGGTGTCGAGCTCCTACGAGCAGTACTTC
NA	TRBJ1-5	TRBV6-2/TRBV6-3	NA	CASSYSRIENQPQHF	TGTGCCAGCAGTTACTCGAGGATCGAGAATCAGCCCCAGCATTTT
NA	TRBJ2-3	TRBV12-3/TRBV12-4	TRBD2	CASSLSGTADTQYF	TGTGCCAGCAGTTTAAGCGGGACCGCAGATACGCAGTATTTT
NA	TRBJ2-7	TRBV7-9	TRBD2	CASSPGLAGVGYEQYF	TGTGCCAGCAGCCCGGGACTAGCGGGAGTCGGCTACGAGCAGTACTTC
NA	TRBJ1-2	TRBV7-9	TRBD1	CASSSRQGVNYGYTF	TGTGCCAGCAGCAGTCGACAGGGGGTGAACTATGGCTACACCTTC
NA	TRBJ1-6	TRBV18	TRBD1	CASSPRGQKPLHF	TGTGCCAGCTCACCTAGGGGGCAGAAGCCCCTCCACTTT
NA	TRBJ1-2	TRBV7-2	NA	CASSYLLGDGYTF	TGTGCCAGCAGCTACCTCTTGGGGGATGGCTACACCTTC
NA	TRBJ1-5	TRBV6-1	NA	CASSRRGGNQPQHF	TGTGCCAGCAGCCGACGAGGCGGCAATCAGCCCCAGCATTTT
NA	TRBJ2-5	TRBV21-1	NA	CASSARTSVQETQYF	TGTGCCAGCAGCGCCAGGACGAGCGTACAAGAGACCCAGTACTTC
NA	TRBJ2-3	TRBV19	TRBD2	CASTSGSPPRTQYF	TGTGCCAGTACTAGCGGGAGCCCCCCCCGGACGCAGTATTTT
few	TRBJ2-5	TRBV7-8	TRBD1	CASSFRRGRETQYF	TGTGCCAGCAGCTTTCGAAGGGGGCGAGAGACCCAGTACTTC
NA	TRBJ1-1	TRBV15	NA	CATSRDPSSPIFF	TGTGCCACCAGCAGAGATCCATCCTCACCAATTTTCTTT
NA	TRBJ2-3	TRBV21-1	NA	CASSKVRLFVVEHCTDTQYF	TGTGCCAGCAGCAAAGTGAGGCTATTCGTCGTTGAGCACTGCACAGATACGCAGTATTTT
NA	TRBJ2-3	TRBV21-1	NA	CASSKGIGWVQYF	TGTGCCAGCAGCAAAGGTATAGGTTGGGTGCAGTATTTT
NA	TRBJ1-4	TRBV6-4	NA	CASSDLGHGAEKLFF	TGTGCCAGCAGTGACCTGGGGCATGGCGCGGAAAAACTGTTTTTT
NA	TRBJ2-1	TRBV6-1	TRBD2	CASRLAGAYDEQFF	TGTGCCAGCCGACTAGCGGGAGCTTATGATGAGCAGTTCTTC
few	TRBJ1-5	TRBV6-2/TRBV6-3	NA	CASSYLQGHQPQHF	TGTGCCAGCAGTTATTTACAGGGACATCAGCCCCAGCATTTT
NA	TRBJ2-3	TRBV11-3	NA	CASSLGWSTDTQYF	TGTGCCAGCAGCTTAGGCTGGAGCACAGATACGCAGTATTTT